This T cell receptor (beta chain) was profiled in a study of cytomegalovirus exposure and HLA in healthy donors. Study at large: Out of 398 genotyped donors, approximately 84% belonged to the Caucasian-associated ancestry cluster.

The study, taken as a whole, reports: A cluster of highly shared sequence variants was likely a sequencing artifact.

Trimming cost V 5 bases and J 2 bases; bases outside gene matches: 4. The germline gives CDR1 SGHVS, CDR2 FQNEAQ. CDR3 length: 14 amino acids. For this clone: The antigen is undetermined.

A multiplex PCR was run with 60 Vbeta primers and 13 Jbeta primers. Profiling relied on immunoSEQ multiplex PCR, and the TCRdb table lists in-frame clones only, not all of them. The repertoire holds over 100,000 clones, with roughly 85% as singletons. This sequence joins TRBV7-8 and TRBJ2-7, with 9 bases fitting TRBD2. This TCR came from a young man in good health and CMV-seropositive. The sequencing sample was made of PBMCs. The CDR3 DNA reads as TGTGCCAGCAGCGTTAGCGGGGGTACCTACGAGCAGTACTTC. Protein sequence: CASSVSGGTYEQYF.